The present T cell receptor (beta chain) was sequenced within a study of shared clonotypes between healthy human individuals. Study-wide points: At large depth, rarefaction still showed sorted-subset sequencing to be incomplete. Against clonotypes common to all four donors, non-shared ones had lower generation probabilities.

CDR3 length: 21 residues. The V segment lost 2 bases and the J segment 2 bases; nucleotides outside the gene matches: 21. Germline CDR1 and CDR2: LGHNA and YNFKEQ. To note about this clone: The antigen is undetermined.

Clones were read by immunoSEQ multiplex PCR, and TCRdb kept only the in-frame ones, dropping some. The data show some 1 million clones, about 77% seen once. Splitting the CD4+ cells yielded a CD45RA+ naive subset and a CD45RA-negative memory subset. Sequenced: memory CD4+ T cells sorted from blood. Subset in this sample: CD45RA-negative fraction. This TCR derives from a man aged 18 to 29 in good health. The gene calls are TRBV4-2 and TRBJ2-5, with TRBD2 matching 9 bases. As DNA, the CDR3 is TGTGCCAGCAGCCAATTTCGGGTAACCGGGACTAGCAGAAGGGCACAAGAGACCCAGTACTTC. It encodes CASSQFRVTGTSRRAQETQYF.